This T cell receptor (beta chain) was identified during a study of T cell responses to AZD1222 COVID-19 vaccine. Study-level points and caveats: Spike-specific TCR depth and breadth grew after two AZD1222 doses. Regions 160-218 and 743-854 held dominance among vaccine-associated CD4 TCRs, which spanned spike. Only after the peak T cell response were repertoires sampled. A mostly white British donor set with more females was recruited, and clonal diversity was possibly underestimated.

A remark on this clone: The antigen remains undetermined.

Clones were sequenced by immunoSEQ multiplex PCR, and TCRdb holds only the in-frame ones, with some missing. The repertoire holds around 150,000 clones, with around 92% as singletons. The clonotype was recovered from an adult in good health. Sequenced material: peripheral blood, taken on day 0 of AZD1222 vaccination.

The CDR3 DNA sequence: TGCGCCAGCAGCCGAAATAGCGGGGATAGCACAGATACGCAGTATTTT. Its protein is CASSRNSGDSTDTQYF. The chain links TRBV4-1 to TRBJ2-3, with 8 bases fitting TRBD2. Germline values: CDR1 MGHRA, CDR2 YSYEKL. The CDR3 is made up of 16 amino acids. J was trimmed by 0 bases and V by 4 bases; bases with no gene match: 6.